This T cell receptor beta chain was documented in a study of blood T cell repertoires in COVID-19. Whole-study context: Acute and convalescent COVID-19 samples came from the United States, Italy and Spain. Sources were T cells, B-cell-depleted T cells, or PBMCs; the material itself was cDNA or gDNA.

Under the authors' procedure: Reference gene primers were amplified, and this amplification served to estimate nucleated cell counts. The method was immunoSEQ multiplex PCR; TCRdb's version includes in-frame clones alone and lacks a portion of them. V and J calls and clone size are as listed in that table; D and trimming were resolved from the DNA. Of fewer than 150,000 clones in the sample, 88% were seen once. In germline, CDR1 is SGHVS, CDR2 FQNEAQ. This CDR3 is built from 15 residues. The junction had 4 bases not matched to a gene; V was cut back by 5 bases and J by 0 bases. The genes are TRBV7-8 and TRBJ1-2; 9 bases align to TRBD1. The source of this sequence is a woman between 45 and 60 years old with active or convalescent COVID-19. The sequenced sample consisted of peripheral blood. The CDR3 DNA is TGTGCCAGCAGCCACCGACAGGGGGCTAACTATGGCTACACCTTC. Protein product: CASSHRQGANYGYTF. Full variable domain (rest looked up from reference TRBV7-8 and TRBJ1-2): GAGVSQSPRYKVAKRGQDVALRCDPISGHVSLFWYQQALGQGPEFLTYFQNEAQLDKSGLPSDRFFAERPEGSVSTLKIQRTQQEDSAVYLCASSHRQGANYGYTFGSGTRLTVV.